Below are 24 T cell receptor beta chains sequenced from a single sample in a study of blood T cell repertoires in COVID-19. Assay used: immunoSEQ multiplex PCR; TCRdb lists only in-frame clones, some missing. The sample lists 120,000 to 150,000 clones, about 85% occurring once. The material sequenced was peripheral blood. The receptors here all came from a human donor with acute or convalescent COVID-19. The donor label of this sample is uncertain.

The chain employs TRBV7-9 and TRBJ1-6; 8 nucleotides align to TRBD1. CDR3 length: 15 amino acids. Unmatched junction bases numbered 8, after V lost 5 bases and J lost 8 bases. CDR1 SEHNR and CDR2 FQNEAQ come from the germline V gene (reference sequence). The CDR3 nucleotides read TGTGCCAGCAGCGCGCGGACAGGGACCGATTCACCCCTCCACTTT. It is translated as CASSARTGTDSPLHF.

The chain is built from TRBV2 and TRBJ2-2; 9 bases are shared with TRBD1. J was trimmed by 4 bases and V by 1 base; bases with no gene match: 10. The V gene's germline CDR1 is SNHLY and CDR2 FYNNEI. This CDR3 has 18 residues. The CDR3 DNA reads TGTGCCAGCAGTGAAGTGGTACAGGGGGCGGAAGGCACCGGGGAGCTGTTTTTT. Protein: CASSEVVQGAEGTGELFF.

The rearrangement joins TRBV15 to TRBJ1-1; D remains ambiguous. V was pared by 1 base and J by 1 base, with 4 bases between. Per germline, CDR1 LNHNV and CDR2 YYDKDF (reference sequence). This CDR3 region has 13 residues. CDR3 bases: TGTGCCACCAGCAGAGCTCGGAACACTGAAGCTTTCTTT. This codes for CATSRARNTEAFF.

The V gene is TRBV10-3, the J gene TRBJ1-2, with 7 bases aligning to TRBD1. The CDR3 runs 12 residues. The V gene end was trimmed by 8 bases and the J gene end by 8 bases; junction bases not matched to a gene: 8. The germline CDR1 and CDR2 sequences are ENHRY and SYGVKD. The CDR3 here is CAIGTVKDGYTF. DNA of the CDR3: TGTGCCATCGGGACAGTTAAGGACGGCTACACCTTC.

This clone appeared once. The V gene is TRBV19, the J gene TRBJ1-5; 8 bases match TRBD1. This CDR3 region has 14 residues. Per germline, CDR1 LNHDA and CDR2 SQIVND (reference sequence). Trimming cost V 8 bases and J 4 bases; bases outside gene matches: 7. CDR3 nucleotide sequence: TGTGCCAGTCGCCGCGACAGGGGAAATCAGCCCCAGCATTTT. It specifies CASRRDRGNQPQHF.

CDR3 sequence: CASSGMGTNSPLHF. The CDR3, as DNA: TGTGCCAGCAGTGGAATGGGCACCAATTCACCCCTCCACTTT. The genes are TRBV2 and TRBJ1-6, with D uncertain. The CDR3 loop spans 14 amino acids. Trimming pared 4 bases from V and 7 bases from J, leaving 11 bases between. Germline V lookup: CDR1 SNHLY, CDR2 FYNNEI.

V gene TRBV4-2 combines with J gene TRBJ2-2; 8 positions agree with TRBD2. V trimming: 0 bases; J trimming: 5 bases; junction bases outside the gene matches: 8. In germline, CDR1 is LGHNA, CDR2 YNFKEQ. The CDR3 has 17 residues. The CDR3: CASSQEFLAGRTGELFF. CDR3 DNA sequence: TGTGCCAGCAGCCAAGAGTTTTTAGCGGGACGAACCGGGGAGCTGTTTTTT.

This clone was detected only once. This chain joins TRBV24-1 and TRBJ2-3; tentatively, D is TRBD2 (5 bases). This CDR3 is built from 12 residues. V lost 12 bases to trimming and J lost 1 base, with 10 bases between them. The germline CDR1 and CDR2 sequences are KGHDR and SFDVKD. DNA for the CDR3: TGTGCCGCCGCAGCGGGCACAGATACGCAGTATTTT. Translating gives CAAAAGTDTQYF.

This clone was seen just once. The chain employs TRBV7-9 and TRBJ2-1, with 8 bases that match TRBD1. Per germline, CDR1 SEHNR and CDR2 FQNEAQ (reference sequence). With V trimmed by 6 bases and J by 2 bases, 9 bases remained unmatched. The CDR3 is 16 residues long. The CDR3 nucleotides are TGTGCCAGCAGTAGGCCGGGACAGGACGCCTACAATGAGCAGTTCTTC. Translation gives CASSRPGQDAYNEQFF.

V usage is TRBV7-9 and J usage is TRBJ1-2; D call uncertain. The germline V gene encodes CDR1 SEHNR and CDR2 FQNEAQ (reference sequence). Trimming stripped 1 base from V and 4 bases from J, with 16 bases between. The CDR3 totals 16 residues. The DNA for the CDR3 is TGTGCCAGCAGCTTAGGGTCCGGAGTAGAGGGCTATGGCTACACCTTC. Protein product: CASSLGSGVEGYGYTF. Full variable domain (remainder filled in from reference TRBV7-9 and TRBJ1-2): DTGVSQNPRHKITKRGQNVTFRCDPISEHNRLYWYRQTLGQGPEFLTYFQNEAQLEKSRLLSDRFSAERPKGSFSTLEIQRTEQGDSAMYLCASSLGSGVEGYGYTFGSGTRLTVV.

This sequence joins TRBV19 and TRBJ1-2; D possibly corresponds to TRBD1 (5 bases). CDR1 LNHDA and CDR2 SQIVND come from the germline V gene (reference sequence). The CDR3 consists of 13 residues. The ends were cut back, 7 bases at V and 3 bases at J, with 12 bases in the middle. Here the CDR3 DNA reads TGTGCCAGTACGGGCCAGGGCTACTATGGCTACACCTTC. This encodes CASTGQGYYGYTF.

The V gene is TRBV6-4, the J gene TRBJ1-2; 7 bases agree with TRBD1. This CDR3 contains 14 residues. J gave up 6 bases and V 2 bases, and 6 bases lay outside the gene matches. Germline V gene data show CDR1 as MRHNA and CDR2 as SNTAGT. This CDR3 reads CASSDPQTGNGYTF. CDR3 coding DNA: TGTGCCAGCAGTGACCCCCAGACAGGGAATGGCTACACCTTC.

CDR3: CASSQEEPRILWSNQPQHF. Here the CDR3 DNA reads TGTGCCAGCAGCCAAGAAGAGCCTAGAATCCTTTGGAGCAATCAGCCCCAGCATTTT. This chain joins TRBV3-1 (or the pseudogene TRBV3-2) and TRBJ1-5; no firm D call. Trimming took 0 bases from V and 1 from J, leaving 19 bases between them. This CDR3 is 19 amino acids long. Germline V CDR1 and CDR2: LGHDT, YNNKEL (reference sequence).

The chain couples TRBV7-9 to TRBJ2-3; D may correspond to TRBD1 or TRBD2 (6 bases each). The CDR3 is made up of 15 amino acids. Trimming stripped 5 bases from V and 2 bases from J, with 14 bases between. Germline V gene sequence: CDR1 SEHNR, CDR2 FQNEAQ (reference sequence). In DNA form, the CDR3 reads TGTGCCAGCAGCAGGGGGGAGATTCCCACAGATACGCAGTATTTT. This gives the protein CASSRGEIPTDTQYF.

This clone was seen a single time. V and J are TRBV4-1 and TRBJ2-7; D is unclear. The CDR3 contains 13 residues. The germline CDR1 and CDR2 sequences are MGHRA and YSYEKL. Trimming cost V 2 bases and J 4 bases, with 9 bases left between them. CDR3 nucleotide sequence: TGCGCCAGCAGCCAAATTACGAGATACGAGCAGTACTTC. Its translation is CASSQITRYEQYF.

This clone came up a few times. V is TRBV4-1 and J is TRBJ1-5; D remains unclear. CDR1 and CDR2 (germline): MGHRA, YSYEKL. The CDR3 is made up of 13 amino acids. The V end was cut by 1 base, the J end by 7 bases, with 8 bases between. CDR3 in amino acids: CASSQGRAQPQHF. CDR3 DNA: TGCGCCAGCAGCCAAGGGAGGGCCCAGCCCCAGCATTTT.

In DNA form, the CDR3 reads TGTGCCAGCAGCCCTCGGAGGCTAGCGGTCCAAGAGACCCAGTACTTC. Encoded protein: CASSPRRLAVQETQYF. The chain uses TRBV21-1 and TRBJ2-5; TRBD2 was called by the table and not checked on the DNA. TRBV21-1 is a pseudogene segment. The CDR3 is 16 amino acids.

The chain is built from TRBV7-2 and TRBJ2-3, with 10 bases aligning to TRBD1. V shed 4 bases, J shed 5 bases, and the junction held 6 bases outside the gene matches. This CDR3 spans 15 amino acids. Germline V CDR1 and CDR2: SGHTA, FQGNSA. The chain's CDR3 is CASSWAGQGQDTQYF. The CDR3 DNA reads TGTGCCAGCAGCTGGGCGGGACAGGGGCAAGATACGCAGTATTTT. Complete variable domain (other parts from reference TRBV7-2 and TRBJ2-3): GAGVSQSPSNKVTEKGKDVELRCDPISGHTALYWYRQSLGQGLEFLIYFQGNSAPDKSGLPSDRFSAERTGGSVSTLTIQRTQQEDSAVYLCASSWAGQGQDTQYFGPGTRLTVL.

In this sample, this clone turned up once. The chain links TRBV28 to TRBJ1-6, with 7 bases aligning to TRBD1. V gave up 5 bases and J gave up 9 bases; unmatched junction bases: 7. The CDR3 length is 14 residues. Germline loops: CDR1 MDHEN, CDR2 SYDVKM. The CDR3 protein is CASSLGQEGSPLHF. CDR3 sequence (DNA): TGTGCCAGCAGTCTCGGACAGGAAGGTTCACCCCTCCACTTT.

This clone occurred a few times. The J gene is TRBJ2-2, the V gene TRBV2; D remains unclear. Trimming took off 6 bases at V and 2 bases at J, with 10 bases between the two ends. The germline V gene encodes CDR1 SNHLY and CDR2 FYNNEI. The CDR3 consists of 14 residues. As DNA, the CDR3 is TGTGCCAGCAGGCCGGTTAAAAACACCGGGGAGCTGTTTTTT. Translating it yields CASRPVKNTGELFF.

This sequence joins TRBV2 and TRBJ1-6, with 10 bases lining up with TRBD1. This CDR3 contains 18 residues. The J segment lost 0 bases and the V segment lost 4 bases, leaving 6 bases of the junction unmatched. Germline V gives CDR1 SNHLY, CDR2 FYNNEI. The CDR3 is CASSGGTGESSYNSPLHF. CDR3 bases: TGTGCCAGCAGTGGTGGGACAGGGGAAAGCTCCTATAATTCACCCCTCCACTTT.

The chain employs TRBV4-3 and TRBJ1-5; TRBD1 matches 8 bases. CDR1 and CDR2 from the germline V gene are LGHNA and YSLEER. Trimming removed 0 bases from V and 2 bases from J; junction bases left unmatched: 12. The CDR3 has 19 amino acids. This CDR3 is CASSQDAQGEISGNQPQHF. The CDR3 DNA reads as TGCGCCAGCAGCCAAGATGCACAGGGGGAGATATCGGGCAATCAGCCCCAGCATTTT.

This clone has just a few counts. The chain has TRBV30 and TRBJ1-5, with D unclear. Trimming shortened V by 2 bases and J by 0 bases, and 8 bases separated the two germline ends. This CDR3 has 14 residues. Germline loops: CDR1 GTSNPN, CDR2 SVGIG (reference sequence). CDR3 DNA sequence: TGTGCCTGGAGTAGGGAGTATAGCAATCAGCCCCAGCATTTT. Protein sequence: CAWSREYSNQPQHF.

J is TRBJ1-1 and V is TRBV18, with D possibly being TRBD1 (6 bases). The germline V gene has CDR1 KGHSH and CDR2 LQKENI. Trimming cost V 1 base and J 3 bases, with 12 bases left between them. CDR3 length: 15 amino acids. CDR3 amino acids: CASSPRRDMDTEAFF. In DNA form, the CDR3 reads TGTGCCAGCTCACCACGTAGGGACATGGACACTGAAGCTTTCTTT. The complete variable domain, with remaining parts taken from reference TRBV18 and TRBJ1-1, reads NAGVMQNPRHLVRRRGQEARLRCSPMKGHSHVYWYRQLPEEGLKFMVYLQKENIIDESGMPKERFSAEFPKEGPSILRIQQVVRGDSAAYFCASSPRRDMDTEAFFGQGTRLTVV.